The 10 T cell receptor beta chains reported below all come from one sample, sequenced in a study of somatic mutations in cytotoxic T cells in rheumatoid arthritis. Libraries were prepared by immunoSEQ multiplex PCR; TCRdb keeps only in-frame clonotypes and omits some of them. The repertoire holds about 25,000 clones, with under 75% as singletons. The material sequenced was CD8+ T cells sorted from blood. These receptors all come from a woman aged 18 to 35 in good health.

The gene calls are TRBV5-8 and TRBJ2-7, with D unclear. V gave up 4 bases and J gave up 5 bases, with 10 bases separating them. The germline gives CDR1 SGHTS, CDR2 YDEGEE. This CDR3 is 12 amino acids long. The CDR3, as DNA: TGTGCCAGCAGCGCGAACCTAGACGAGCAGTACTTC. This encodes CASSANLDEQYF.

This clone was found once. The chain couples TRBV2 to TRBJ1-1, with D perhaps matching TRBD1 (6 bases). The CDR3 is made up of 15 amino acids. Germline loops: CDR1 SNHLY, CDR2 FYNNEI. The V gene lost 7 bases and the J gene lost 4 bases, with 19 bases spanning the gap. The CDR3 coding sequence is TGTGCCAGCATCCTGTCCGTTCAAGGGGGCACTGAAGCTTTCTTT. Translating gives CASILSVQGGTEAFF. Looking up the rest from reference TRBV2 and TRBJ1-1 gives the full variable domain: EPEVTQTPSHQVTQMGQEVILRCVPISNHLYFYWYRQILGQKVEFLVSFYNNEISEKSEIFDDQFSVERPDGSNFTLKIRSTKLEDSAMYFCASILSVQGGTEAFFGQGTRLTVV.

The gene calls are TRBV27 and TRBJ2-1; no clear D. CDR1 and CDR2 (germline): MNHEY, SMNVEV (reference sequence). CDR3 length equals 14 residues. The V end lost 2 bases, the J end lost 1 base, and 6 bases lay between the germline ends. The CDR3 here is CASSLRQSYNEQFF. As DNA, the CDR3 is TGTGCCAGCAGTTTACGGCAGTCCTACAATGAGCAGTTCTTC.

The chain links TRBV4-1 to TRBJ2-7, with D possibly matching TRBD2 (6 bases). V was pared by 0 bases and J by 3 bases, with 12 bases between. The CDR3 sequence is 15 residues long. Germline CDR1 reads MGHRA; CDR2 reads YSYEKL. The CDR3 DNA is TGCGCCAGCAGCCAAGATCCCCGGGGGTACTACGAGCAGTACTTC. This encodes CASSQDPRGYYEQYF.

The chain couples TRBV19 to TRBJ2-7, with 7 bases identical to TRBD2. Germline lookup yields CDR1 LNHDA and CDR2 SQIVND (reference sequence). This CDR3 has 14 amino acids. V lost 5 bases to trimming and J lost 0 bases; unmatched junction nucleotides: 4. DNA of the CDR3: TGTGCCAGTAGTCCCCGGGACTACTCCTACGAGCAGTACTTC. This gives the protein CASSPRDYSYEQYF.

This chain uses TRBV7-8 with TRBJ2-7; D uncertain. This CDR3 spans 16 amino acids. The ends were cut back, 3 bases at V and 3 bases at J, with 18 bases in the middle. Germline assignment: CDR1 SGHVS and CDR2 FQNEAQ. The CDR3 bases are TGTGCCAGCAGCTTCATGTCTTCCGCCTCTAACTACGAGCAGTACTTC. Encoded protein: CASSFMSSASNYEQYF.

In this sample, this clone turned up a few times. This chain connects TRBV27 to TRBJ2-1, with TRBD2 identical over 9 bases. Germline V gives CDR1 MNHEY, CDR2 SMNVEV (reference sequence). CDR3 length: 14 residues. V gave up 5 bases and J gave up 3 bases; unmatched junction bases: 2. This CDR3 is CASSRSGGYNEQFF. CDR3 coding DNA: TGTGCCAGCAGTCGTAGCGGGGGCTACAATGAGCAGTTCTTC.

The chain is built from TRBV7-8 and TRBJ2-4; D might be TRBD2 (5 bases). The CDR3 spans 15 residues. Germline V CDR1 and CDR2: SGHVS, FQNEAQ. V was cut by 5 bases and J by 5 bases, with 16 bases left in between. CDR3 in amino acids: CASSLRGGVENIQYF. The CDR3 DNA reads TGTGCCAGCAGCCTCCGGGGTGGTGTTGAAAACATTCAGTACTTC.

The chain uses TRBV6-5 and TRBJ1-1; a weak D match, TRBD1 (6 bases). V lost 0 bases to trimming and J lost 3 bases, with 11 bases between them. CDR1 MNHEY and CDR2 SVGAGI come from the germline V gene. This CDR3 is built from 15 residues. Here the CDR3 DNA reads TGTGCCAGCAGTTACTCCCCGGGGGCTCACACTGAAGCTTTCTTT. Protein: CASSYSPGAHTEAFF.

This clone was picked up a small number of times. The chain carries TRBV25-1 and TRBJ1-1; 7 nucleotides agree with TRBD1. The CDR3 is 15 residues long. Germline-derived CDR1 and CDR2 are MGHDK and SYGVNS. V dropped 4 bases and J dropped 6; count of bases not matched to a gene: 11. CDR3 nucleotide sequence: TGTGCCAGCAGTGCCCGAGAGGGGGCCATCCCTGAAGCTTTCTTT. It translates to CASSAREGAIPEAFF.